These 6 T cell receptor beta chains originate from one sample sequenced in a study of cytomegalovirus exposure and HLA in healthy donors. Researchers ran the PCR with 60 Vbeta and 13 Jbeta primers. Some clones are missing from TCRdb's copy, which holds only in-frame ones; the method was immunoSEQ multiplex PCR. The sample contains 130,000 or so clones, roughly 86% of which appear only once. Sequenced material: PBMCs. Source of these receptors: a man aged 18 to 35 in good health and CMV-seropositive.

The chain employs TRBV19 and TRBJ1-3, with D possibly TRBD1 on 5 matching bases. Germline lookup yields CDR1 LNHDA and CDR2 SQIVND (reference sequence). The CDR3 consists of 14 residues. V was clipped by 5 bases and J by 4 bases, with 12 bases between them. CDR3 in amino acids: CASSLRTTGNTIYF. CDR3 DNA sequence: TGTGCCAGTAGTCTCCGGACAACGGGAAACACCATATATTTT.

This clone was detected a few times. V is TRBV6-1 and J is TRBJ2-7; D possibly corresponds to TRBD1 (5 bases). This CDR3 contains 12 residues. V lost 3 bases and J lost 6, with 9 bases in between. CDR1 is MNHNS and CDR2 is SASEGT in the germline V gene. The CDR3: CASSETVSEQYF. The DNA for the CDR3 is TGTGCCAGCAGTGAGACAGTAAGCGAGCAGTACTTC.

The chain links TRBV28 to TRBJ2-1; 10 bases match TRBD2. V dropped 7 bases and J dropped 12; count of bases not matched to a gene: 12. Germline values: CDR1 MDHEN, CDR2 SYDVKM. This CDR3 is 14 amino acids long. In DNA form, the CDR3 reads TGTGCCAGCACCTGGACTAGCGGTGCCGGCGGGCAGTTCTTC. This sequence encodes CASTWTSGAGGQFF.

This clone was detected only a few times. Other DNA sequences of this sample code for an identical CDR3. This sequence joins TRBV28 and TRBJ2-5; D unclear. V lost 5 bases to trimming and J lost 4 bases, with 8 bases between them. The CDR3 sequence is 12 residues long. Germline lookup yields CDR1 MDHEN and CDR2 SYDVKM. The CDR3 sequence: CASSLPGETQYF. CDR3 sequence (DNA): TGTGCCAGCAGTCTCCCGGGAGAGACCCAGTACTTC.

This clone was detected a few times. The gene calls are TRBV27 and TRBJ1-5, with TRBD1 identical over 7 bases. The CDR3 consists of 14 residues. Trimming at V came to 6 bases and at J to 6 bases, leaving 8 bases not matched to a gene. The V gene's germline CDR1 is MNHEY and CDR2 SMNVEV (reference sequence). The CDR3 reads CASRTGQITQPQHF. In DNA form, the CDR3 reads TGTGCCAGCAGGACGGGACAGATCACTCAGCCCCAGCATTTT.

The chain joins TRBV4-1 to TRBJ1-4; D may be TRBD1 (5 bases). Trimming took off 2 bases at V and 2 bases at J, with 12 bases between the two ends. Germline V gene lookup returns CDR1 MGHRA and CDR2 YSYEKL. CDR3 length: 16 amino acids. The DNA of the CDR3 is TGCGCCAGCAGCCAATCGTTAGCAGGGACTAATGAAAAACTGTTTTTT. Protein: CASSQSLAGTNEKLFF.